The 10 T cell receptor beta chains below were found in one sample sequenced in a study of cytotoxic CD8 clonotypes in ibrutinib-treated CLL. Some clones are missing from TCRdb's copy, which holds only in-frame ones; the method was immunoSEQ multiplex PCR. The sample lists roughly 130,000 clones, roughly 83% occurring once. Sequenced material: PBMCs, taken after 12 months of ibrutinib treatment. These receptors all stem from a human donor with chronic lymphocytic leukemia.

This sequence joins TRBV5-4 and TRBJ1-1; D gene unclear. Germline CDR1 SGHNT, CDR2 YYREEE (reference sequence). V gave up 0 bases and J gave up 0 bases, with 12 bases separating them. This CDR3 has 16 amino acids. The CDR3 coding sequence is TGTGCCAGCAGCTTGGATCCCCAGGAGATGAACACTGAAGCTTTCTTT. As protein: CASSLDPQEMNTEAFF.

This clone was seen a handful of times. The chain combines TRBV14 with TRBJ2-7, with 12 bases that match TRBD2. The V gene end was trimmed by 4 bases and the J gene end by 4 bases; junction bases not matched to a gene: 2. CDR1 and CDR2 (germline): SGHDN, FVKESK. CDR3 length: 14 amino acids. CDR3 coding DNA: TGTGCCAGCAGCCTGCTAGCGGGAGGGTACGAGCAGTACTTC. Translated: CASSLLAGGYEQYF.

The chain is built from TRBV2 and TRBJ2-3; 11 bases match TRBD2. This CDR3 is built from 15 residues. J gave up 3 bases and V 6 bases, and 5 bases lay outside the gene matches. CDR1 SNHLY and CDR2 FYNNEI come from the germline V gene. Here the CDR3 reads CASRLTSGETDTQYF. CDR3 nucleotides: TGTGCCAGCAGACTGACTAGCGGGGAAACAGATACGCAGTATTTT.

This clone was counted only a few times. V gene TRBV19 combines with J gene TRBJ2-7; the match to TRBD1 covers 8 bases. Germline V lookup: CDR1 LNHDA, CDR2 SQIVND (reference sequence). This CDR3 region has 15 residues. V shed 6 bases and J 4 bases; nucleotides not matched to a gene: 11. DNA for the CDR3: TGTGCCAGTAGCAGCACGACAGGGGCCCGTTACGAGCAGTACTTC. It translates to CASSSTTGARYEQYF.

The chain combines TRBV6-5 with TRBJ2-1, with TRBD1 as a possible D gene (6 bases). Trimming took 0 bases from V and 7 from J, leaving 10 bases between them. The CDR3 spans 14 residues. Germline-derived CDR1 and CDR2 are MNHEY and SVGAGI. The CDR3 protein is CASSYSTGLNEQFF. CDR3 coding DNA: TGTGCCAGCAGTTACTCGACAGGTTTAAATGAGCAGTTCTTC.

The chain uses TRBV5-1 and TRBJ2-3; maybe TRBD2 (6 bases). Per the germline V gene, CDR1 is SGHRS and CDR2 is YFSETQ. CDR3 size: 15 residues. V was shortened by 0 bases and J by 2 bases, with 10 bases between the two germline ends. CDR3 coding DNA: TGCGCCAGCAGCTTGGTGCGGGGATCCACAGATACGCAGTATTTT. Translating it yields CASSLVRGSTDTQYF.

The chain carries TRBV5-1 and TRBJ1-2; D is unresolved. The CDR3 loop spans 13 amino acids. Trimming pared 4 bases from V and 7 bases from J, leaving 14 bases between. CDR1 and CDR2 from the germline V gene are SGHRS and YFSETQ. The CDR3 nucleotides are TGCGCCAGCAGCCCGGAAGGCTCCGGTGGCTACACCTTC. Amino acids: CASSPEGSGGYTF.

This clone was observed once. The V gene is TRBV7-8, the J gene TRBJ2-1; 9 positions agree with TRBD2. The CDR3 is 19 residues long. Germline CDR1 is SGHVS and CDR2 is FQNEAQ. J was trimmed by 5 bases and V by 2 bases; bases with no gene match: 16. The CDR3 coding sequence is TGTGCCAGCAGCTTATTGTATCGAACCGGGACTAGCTTAAACAATGAGCAGTTCTTC. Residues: CASSLLYRTGTSLNNEQFF.

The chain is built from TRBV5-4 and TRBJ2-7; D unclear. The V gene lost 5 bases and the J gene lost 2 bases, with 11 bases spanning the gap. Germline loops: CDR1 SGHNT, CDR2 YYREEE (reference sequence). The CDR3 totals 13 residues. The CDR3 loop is CASRPDGPYEQYF. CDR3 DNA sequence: TGTGCCAGCAGACCGGACGGTCCCTACGAGCAGTACTTC. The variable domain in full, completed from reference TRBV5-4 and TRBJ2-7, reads ETGVTQSPTHLIKTRGQQVTLRCSSQSGHNTVSWYQQALGQGPQFIFQYYREEENGRGNFPPRFSGLQFPNYSSELNVNALELDDSALYLCASRPDGPYEQYFGPGTRLTVT.

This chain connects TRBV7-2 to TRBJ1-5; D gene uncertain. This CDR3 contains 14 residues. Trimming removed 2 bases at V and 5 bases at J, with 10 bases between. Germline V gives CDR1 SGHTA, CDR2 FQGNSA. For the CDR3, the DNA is TGTGCCAGCAGCTTATTCGGAGAGTATCAGCCCCAGCATTTT. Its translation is CASSLFGEYQPQHF.